This entry lists 4 T cell receptor beta chains sequenced from one sample in a study of T cell clonotyping in hematopoietic cell transplantation. Sequencing used immunoSEQ multiplex PCR; TCRdb keeps in-frame clones, though not all of them. This table holds over 10,000 clones, approximately 80% found once. Time point: recipient sample about 28 days before transplant, after cytoreduction. The input for sequencing was peripheral blood mononuclear cells, taken before stem cell transplant. The source is a man aged 55 to 70 with acute myeloid leukemia. Some clones in this sample may be carry-over from other donors' samples.

This chain uses TRBV2 with TRBJ1-1; the match to TRBD1 covers 11 bases. The CDR3 spans 16 residues. Germline V gene lookup returns CDR1 SNHLY and CDR2 FYNNEI. V gave up 7 bases and J gave up 5 bases; unmatched junction bases: 12. CDR3 in DNA: TGTGCCAGCACAACCCGGGACAGGGGGAAAGAGACTGAAGCTTTCTTT. Protein: CASTTRDRGKETEAFF.

This clone showed up just a few times. The chain couples TRBV29-1 to TRBJ2-1; 8 bases fit TRBD2. V shed 0 bases and J 5 bases; nucleotides not matched to a gene: 9. The CDR3 runs to 16 residues. CDR1 is SQVTM, CDR2 ANQGSEA, per germline. CDR3: CSVEDPSGRGHNEQFF. The CDR3, as DNA: TGCAGCGTTGAAGATCCGAGCGGGAGAGGACACAATGAGCAGTTCTTC.

This chain uses TRBV5-1 with TRBJ1-5, with 7 positions matching TRBD1. Germline V CDR1 and CDR2: SGHRS, YFSETQ. CDR3 length: 15 amino acids. The V gene end was trimmed by 0 bases and the J gene end by 5 bases; junction bases not matched to a gene: 5. The CDR3 spells CASSLGGTADQPQHF. The CDR3 DNA is TGCGCCAGCAGCTTGGGGGGGACAGCCGATCAGCCCCAGCATTTT.

This chain connects TRBV30 to TRBJ2-7; D remains unclear. The CDR3 runs to 12 residues. Germline loops: CDR1 GTSNPN, CDR2 SVGIG (reference sequence). V was shortened by 1 base and J by 0 bases, with 4 bases between the two germline ends. CDR3 amino acids: CAWSEISYEQYF. The DNA of the CDR3 is TGTGCCTGGAGTGAAATCTCCTACGAGCAGTACTTC.